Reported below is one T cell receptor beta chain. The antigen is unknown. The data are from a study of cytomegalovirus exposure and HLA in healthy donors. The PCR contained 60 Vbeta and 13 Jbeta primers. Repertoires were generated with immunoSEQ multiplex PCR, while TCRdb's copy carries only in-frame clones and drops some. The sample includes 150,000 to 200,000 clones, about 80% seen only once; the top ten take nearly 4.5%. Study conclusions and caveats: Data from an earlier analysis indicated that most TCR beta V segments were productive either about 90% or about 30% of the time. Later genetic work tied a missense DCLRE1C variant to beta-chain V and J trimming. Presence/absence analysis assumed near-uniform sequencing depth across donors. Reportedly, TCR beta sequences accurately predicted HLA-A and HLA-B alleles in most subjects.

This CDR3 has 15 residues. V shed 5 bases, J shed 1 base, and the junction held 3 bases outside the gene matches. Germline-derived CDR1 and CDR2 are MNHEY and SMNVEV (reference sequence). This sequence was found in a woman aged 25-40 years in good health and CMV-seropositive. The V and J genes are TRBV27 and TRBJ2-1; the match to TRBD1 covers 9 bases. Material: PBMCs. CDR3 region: CASSPGTGSYNEQFF. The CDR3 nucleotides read TGTGCCAGCAGTCCCGGGACAGGGTCCTACAATGAGCAGTTCTTC.